The next 26 T cell receptor beta chains were all read from a single sample in a study of molecular identifiers for immune sequencing clone quantification. TCRdb called the PCR reads again in MiXCR, with one record for every CDR3 protein. The data contain some 680,000 distinct CDR3 sequences, about 25% of them singletons. What was sequenced was naive CD8+ T cells from blood, with Jurkat cell RNA spiked in. Stated subset: FACS-sorted CD8+CD4-CCR7+CD45RA+ naive T cells. The source of these receptors is a human donor in good health. Some libraries in this study had Jurkat cell RNA spiked in.

This clonotype was seen ten or more times. The chain combines TRBV7-9 with TRBJ2-3; D is ambiguous. Trimming took 11 bases from V and 0 from J, leaving 15 bases between them. The CDR3 spans 14 residues. Germline V lookup: CDR1 SEHNR, CDR2 FQNEAQ (reference sequence). The CDR3 sequence: CAVPARPSTDTQYF. CDR3 DNA sequence: TGTGCCGTCCCGGCGCGGCCTAGCACAGATACGCAGTATTTT.

Turning to this clonotype: This may come from a read error, since a much larger clone is one base off. The chain uses TRBV7-9 and TRBJ2-7; 7 bases are shared with TRBD1. CDR3 size: 14 residues. Germline V lookup: CDR1 SEHNR, CDR2 FQNEAQ (reference sequence). The CDR3 protein is CASSLAGQSYGQYF. The CDR3 region has the DNA TGTGCCAGCAGCTTAGCGGGACAGTCCTACGGGCAGTACTTC.

Details on this clonotype: Since a much larger clone is just one base distant, this may be a read error. The chain is built from TRBV4-3 and TRBJ2-3, with D possibly being TRBD1 (6 bases). The CDR3 runs 16 residues. V was pared by 4 bases and J by 3 bases, with 17 bases between. Germline V gene data show CDR1 as LGHNA and CDR2 as YSLEER. The CDR3 region is CASSPALGQPTDTQYF. The DNA of the CDR3 is TGCGCCAGCAGCCCAGCGTTAGGACAGCCAACAGATACGCAGTATTTT.

This sequence joins TRBV30 and TRBJ2-5; no definite D call. Trimming cost V 1 base and J 5 bases, with 11 bases left between them. The CDR3 is 13 amino acids. The germline V gene encodes CDR1 GTSNPN and CDR2 SVGIG (reference sequence). CDR3 DNA: TGTGCCTGGAGTGCTACCAGTTCTGAGACCCAGTACTTC. Amino acids: CAWSATSSETQYF.

The CDR3 DNA follows: TGTGCCAGCAGCACGAGGACTAGCGGGGCCTTTTATACGCAGTATTTT. It is translated as CASSTRTSGAFYTQYF. V is TRBV7-9 and J is TRBJ2-3, with 12 bases fitting TRBD2. The germline V gene encodes CDR1 SEHNR and CDR2 FQNEAQ (reference sequence). The CDR3 is 16 residues long. J gave up 7 bases and V 5 bases, and 10 bases lay outside the gene matches.

On this clonotype: This may be a read error: a much more frequent sequence differs by one nucleotide. The chain combines TRBV11-3 with TRBJ2-1; D is undetermined. The tail of the sequence fits TRBJ2-7 better, so the J call may be wrong. CDR1 and CDR2 from the germline V gene are SGHNT and YENEEA. The CDR3 consists of 12 residues. CDR3 loop: CASSLDRTEQYF. The CDR3 nucleotides are TGTGCCAGCAGCTTAGATAGAACTGAGCAGTACTTC.

This clonotype was counted a few times. The chain recombines TRBV28 with TRBJ2-5, with D possibly TRBD1 on 7 matching bases. The CDR3 runs 16 residues. V was trimmed by 6 bases and J by 3 bases, leaving 20 bases between them. Germline values: CDR1 MDHEN, CDR2 SYDVKM. The DNA of the CDR3 is TGTGCCAGCAGACCTGTGACAGGGAGGTTGAAAGAGACCCAGTACTTC. Amino acid sequence: CASRPVTGRLKETQYF.

This clonotype occurred a few times. The chain recombines TRBV19 with TRBJ2-5, with 13 bases that match TRBD2. The germline V gene has CDR1 LNHDA and CDR2 SQIVND (reference sequence). J gave up 9 bases and V 3 bases, and 7 bases lay outside the gene matches. The CDR3 loop spans 15 amino acids. The CDR3 DNA follows: TGTGCCAGTAGTATCGGGACTAGCGGGGCGGAGGCCCAGTACTTC. As protein: CASSIGTSGAEAQYF. Full variable domain (outside the CDR3, taken from reference TRBV19 and TRBJ2-5): DGGITQSPKYLFRKEGQNVTLSCEQNLNHDAMYWYRQDPGQGLRLIYYSQIVNDFQKGDIAEGYSVSREKKESFPLTVTSAQKNPTAFYLCASSIGTSGAEAQYFGPGTRLLVL.

This clonotype was counted only a few times. The genes are TRBV2 and TRBJ2-5, with TRBD2 matching over 12 bases. Trimming removed 5 bases from V and 0 bases from J; junction bases left unmatched: 4. CDR1 is SNHLY and CDR2 is FYNNEI in the germline V gene. The CDR3 spans 16 residues. DNA of the CDR3: TGTGCCAGCAGTACGACTAGCGGGGGAAACCAAGAGACCCAGTACTTC. Residues: CASSTTSGGNQETQYF.

This clonotype was counted once. The CDR3 end shows no conserved phenylalanine or tryptophan, and so a read error is likely. The rearrangement uses TRBV6-5 and TRBJ2-1; 9 bases map to TRBD2. V shed 2 bases and J 10 bases; nucleotides not matched to a gene: 9. The CDR3 consists of 15 residues. From germline, CDR1 is MNHEY and CDR2 SVGAGI. CDR3 protein: CASSYPGLASDEQFL. In DNA form, the CDR3 reads TGTGCCAGCAGTTACCCGGGACTAGCATCAGACGAGCAGTTCCTC.

The sample holds a few counts of this clonotype. The V gene is TRBV19, the J gene TRBJ2-5, with 10 bases matching TRBD2. Per germline, CDR1 LNHDA and CDR2 SQIVND (reference sequence). This CDR3 has 14 residues. The V segment lost 4 bases and the J segment 3 bases; nucleotides outside the gene matches: 2. The CDR3 reads CASSTSGSKETQYF. CDR3 coding DNA: TGTGCCAGTAGTACTAGCGGGAGTAAAGAGACCCAGTACTTC.

Note on this clonotype: A read error is possible here, since a much larger clone lies one base away. This chain connects TRBV6-5 to TRBJ2-5; 8 nucleotides line up with TRBD2. The CDR3 contains 15 residues. The germline V gene encodes CDR1 MNHEY and CDR2 SVGAGI. The J segment lost 1 base and the V segment lost 4 bases, leaving 5 bases of the junction unmatched. The CDR3, as DNA: TGTGCCAGCAGTTCCACAGCGGGGGCCCAAGAGACCCAGTACTTC. Translating it yields CASSSTAGAQETQYF.

About this clonotype: This may be a read error, as it is one base from a much larger clone. The rearrangement links TRBV5-1 to TRBJ2-3; D may correspond to TRBD1 or TRBD2 (5 bases each). Germline CDR1 reads SGHRS; CDR2 reads YFSETQ. The CDR3 runs to 15 residues. Deletions cut 2 bases from V and 5 bases from J, with 15 bases between. The CDR3 spells CASSFDGTPKDTQYF. CDR3 coding DNA: TGCGCCAGCAGCTTCGACGGGACCCCTAAAGATACGCAGTATTTT.

This clonotype was found many times. The chain recombines TRBV14 with TRBJ1-1, with unresolved D. Trimming left V 4 bases short and J 8 bases short, with 11 bases between. CDR3 length equals 12 residues. Germline V gives CDR1 SGHDN, CDR2 FVKESK. DNA for the CDR3: TGTGCCAGCAGCCGGCCCACGGGGGAAGCTTTCTTT. Protein sequence: CASSRPTGEAFF.

This clonotype was observed a few times. This sequence joins TRBV20-1 and TRBJ2-3; D perhaps matches TRBD2 (5 bases). The germline CDR1 and CDR2 sequences are DFQATT and SNEGSKA (reference sequence). V lost 6 bases and J lost 0, with 13 bases in between. CDR3 length equals 14 residues. The CDR3 DNA follows: TGCAGTGCCCTGGACTCATCTAGCACAGATACGCAGTATTTT. It specifies CSALDSSSTDTQYF.

As for this clonotype: A much larger clone lies one base from this, so it may be a read error. The genes are TRBV11-2 and TRBJ2-3; 7 nucleotides line up with TRBD1. The CDR3 length is 16 residues. Per the germline V gene, CDR1 is SGHAT and CDR2 is FQNNGV. The CDR3 loop is CASSLPIELGTDTQDF. CDR3 sequence (DNA): TGTGCCAGCAGCTTACCCATAGAGCTAGGGACAGATACGCAGGATTTT.

This clonotype was observed a few times. V is TRBV19 and J is TRBJ2-7; no clear D. CDR1 and CDR2 (germline): LNHDA, SQIVND (reference sequence). The V end was cut by 5 bases, the J end by 3 bases, with 11 bases between. The CDR3 has 13 residues. The CDR3 protein is CASSLQEYYEQYF. CDR3 DNA: TGTGCCAGTAGTTTGCAGGAATACTACGAGCAGTACTTC.

This clonotype was seen ten or more times. This rearrangement joins TRBV6-2 or TRBV6-3 to TRBJ2-3, with 10 bases aligning to TRBD1. With 2 bases clipped from V and 1 base from J, the junction kept 9 bases outside the gene matches. Germline CDR1 reads MNHEY; CDR2 reads SVGEGT. The CDR3 length is 18 residues. This CDR3 is CASSYPTRDRGRTDTQYF. DNA of the CDR3: TGTGCCAGCAGTTACCCCACCCGGGACAGGGGTCGCACAGATACGCAGTATTTT.

This clonotype was counted a few times. The chain links TRBV5-5 to TRBJ1-2; 8 nucleotides agree with TRBD1. J gave up 4 bases and V 4 bases, and 9 bases lay outside the gene matches. Germline V lookup: CDR1 SGHKS, CDR2 YYEKEE (reference sequence). The CDR3 is made up of 15 amino acids. The CDR3 is CASSPGRQGTYGYTF. The CDR3 region has the DNA TGTGCCAGCAGCCCCGGACGACAGGGGACCTATGGCTACACCTTC.

This clonotype was detected ten times or more. The J gene is TRBJ1-5, the V gene TRBV9, with D unclear. Per the germline V gene, CDR1 is SGDLS and CDR2 is YYNGEE. This CDR3 is built from 13 residues. V gave up 3 bases and J gave up 6 bases, with 10 bases separating them. For the CDR3, the DNA is TGTGCCAGCAGCGGATTGGGCAGTCAGCCCCAGCATTTT. It specifies CASSGLGSQPQHF. The variable domain in full, completed from reference TRBV9 and TRBJ1-5, reads DSGVTQTPKHLITATGQRVTLRCSPRSGDLSVYWYQQSLDQGLQFLIQYYNGEERAKGNILERFSAQQFPDLHSELNLSSLELGDSALYFCASSGLGSQPQHFGDGTRLSIL.

CDR3 region: CASRPKGTVYGYTF. The DNA for the CDR3 is TGTGCCAGCCGCCCGAAGGGGACAGTGTATGGCTACACCTTC. The V and J genes are TRBV6-1 and TRBJ1-2, with 7 bases aligning to TRBD1. The V and J ends lost 8 bases and 5 bases, in that order; junction bases with no gene match: 11. This CDR3 spans 14 amino acids. The germline CDR1 and CDR2 sequences are MNHNS and SASEGT.

The chain combines TRBV29-1 with TRBJ1-2, with D hard to call. Germline-derived CDR1 and CDR2 are SQVTM and ANQGSEA. The V and J ends lost 5 bases and 7 bases respectively, with 5 bases between them. The CDR3 contains 9 residues. The DNA of the CDR3 is TGCAGCGTTTCCCGTGGCTACACCTTC. It translates to CSVSRGYTF.

The sample holds a few counts of this clonotype. The chain links TRBV4-3 to TRBJ2-7, with unresolved D. V lost 1 base, J lost 6 bases, and 13 bases lay in between. This CDR3 has 14 residues. The germline V gene has CDR1 LGHNA and CDR2 YSLEER. The CDR3 protein is CASSQGLSGGEQYF. The CDR3 DNA reads as TGCGCCAGCAGCCAAGGTCTTTCGGGCGGCGAGCAGTACTTC.

This clonotype was counted at least ten times. This chain links TRBV6-5 with TRBJ2-3, with D unclear. Germline V gene data show CDR1 as MNHEY and CDR2 as SVGAGI. The CDR3 consists of 15 residues. The ends were cut back, 6 bases at V and 0 bases at J, with 13 bases in the middle. The CDR3 reads CASRDRHGSTDTQYF. Here the CDR3 DNA reads TGTGCCAGCAGGGATCGACACGGGAGCACAGATACGCAGTATTTT.

This clonotype showed up many times. This chain connects TRBV28 to TRBJ2-3; no clear D. Germline V lookup: CDR1 MDHEN, CDR2 SYDVKM. The ends were cut back, 4 bases at V and 0 bases at J, with 14 bases in the middle. This CDR3 comprises 16 residues. This CDR3 is CASSSQYIASTDTQYF. The CDR3 DNA reads as TGTGCCAGCAGTTCCCAATACATTGCTAGCACAGATACGCAGTATTTT.

The chain couples TRBV19 to TRBJ2-7; D assignment may be TRBD1 or TRBD2 (5 bases each). The V gene lost 5 bases and the J gene lost 7 bases, with 12 bases spanning the gap. The germline CDR1 and CDR2 sequences are LNHDA and SQIVND (reference sequence). The CDR3 has 12 residues. CDR3 sequence: CASSGARGEQYF. CDR3 DNA: TGTGCCAGTAGTGGGGCCCGCGGGGAGCAGTACTTC.